The clone carrying this T cell receptor beta chain has at least ten counts. This record belongs to a study of neurological immune-mediated disorders. Described time point: longitudinal time-point 1 (baseline). CDR1 is SGHRS and CDR2 is YFSETQ in the germline V gene. The ends were cut back, 5 bases at V and 10 bases at J, with 16 bases in the middle. The CDR3 contains 13 residues. TCRdb fed the 5' RACE reads into MiXCR, producing one record per CDR3 protein. The repertoire includes 55,000 to 80,000 distinct CDR3 sequences, around 15% of them detected once, and around 4.6% sits in the top ten. The rearrangement uses TRBV5-1 and TRBJ2-1, with D maybe TRBD1 (5 bases). The sample consisted of PBMCs. This receptor was taken from a female donor with HTLV-1-associated myelopathy (HAM/TSP). Written as DNA, the CDR3 is TGCGCCAGCAGTGACCTCGTAAGGGGAGAGCAGTTCTTC. It translates to CASSDLVRGEQFF. The complete variable domain, with remaining parts taken from reference TRBV5-1 and TRBJ2-1, reads KAGVTQTPRYLIKTRGQQVTLSCSPISGHRSVSWYQQTPGQGLQFLFEYFSETQRNKGNFPGRFSGRQFSNSRSEMNVSTLELGDSALYLCASSDLVRGEQFFGPGTRLTVL.